The 6 T cell receptor beta chains presented below share a single source sample, sequenced in a study of shared clonotypes between healthy human individuals. The assay was immunoSEQ multiplex PCR, and TCRdb's table has in-frame clones only and misses some. In the table there are about 700,000 clones, over 65% of which are singletons. Sequences were obtained from memory CD4+ T cells sorted from blood. Subset noted: CD45RA-negative fraction. All receptors come from a woman aged 30 to 39 in good health.

This clone was detected once. This chain uses TRBV5-6 with TRBJ2-7; weak D call: TRBD2 (6 bases). Trimming removed 0 bases at V and 6 bases at J, with 10 bases between. The CDR3 is 13 amino acids. Germline CDR1 reads SGHDT; CDR2 reads YYEEEE. The CDR3 DNA follows: TGTGCCAGCAGCTTGGGACACGGGAGCGAGCAGTACTTC. Its translation is CASSLGHGSEQYF.

V gene TRBV2 combines with J gene TRBJ2-7; 12 bases match TRBD1. The CDR3 runs 13 residues. Germline assignment: CDR1 SNHLY and CDR2 FYNNEI. V shed 6 bases and J 4 bases; nucleotides not matched to a gene: 1. The CDR3 region is CASRGQGAYEQYF. The CDR3 nucleotides read TGTGCCAGCAGGGGACAGGGGGCTTACGAGCAGTACTTC.

J is TRBJ1-2 and V is TRBV2; 7 bases are a match to TRBD1. CDR1 and CDR2 from the germline V gene are SNHLY and FYNNEI. Trimming removed 8 bases from V and 6 bases from J; junction bases left unmatched: 9. The CDR3 is 13 amino acids. The DNA for the CDR3 is TGTGCCAGCGGAACCCAGGGGGGGAATGGCTACACCTTC. Translated, it gives CASGTQGGNGYTF.

The rearrangement uses TRBV5-1 and TRBJ2-7, with 9 bases aligning to TRBD2. This CDR3 comprises 15 residues. Germline CDR1 is SGHRS and CDR2 is YFSETQ. J lost 0 bases, V lost 2 bases, and 3 bases had no gene match. The CDR3 loop reads CASSLYSGSSYEQYF. CDR3 DNA sequence: TGCGCCAGCAGCTTATATAGCGGGAGCTCCTACGAGCAGTACTTC.

The V call is TRBV19, the J call TRBJ2-5; the D gene is possibly TRBD1 (5 bases). Germline V gene data show CDR1 as LNHDA and CDR2 as SQIVND (reference sequence). V lost 5 bases, J lost 9 bases, and 13 bases lay in between. The CDR3 sequence is 12 residues long. Written as DNA, the CDR3 is TGTGCCAGTAGTCCCATTCAAGGGGCCCAGTACTTC. Encoded protein: CASSPIQGAQYF.

The chain has TRBV23-1 and TRBJ2-5; the D gene is possibly TRBD2 (5 bases). TRBV23-1 is an ORF; its function is uncertain. The V end lost 0 bases, the J end lost 4 bases, and 12 bases lay between the germline ends. This CDR3 contains 15 residues. This CDR3 reads CASSQSRQRTETQYF. CDR3 sequence (DNA): TGCGCCAGCAGTCAATCGCGGCAGCGGACAGAGACCCAGTACTTC.